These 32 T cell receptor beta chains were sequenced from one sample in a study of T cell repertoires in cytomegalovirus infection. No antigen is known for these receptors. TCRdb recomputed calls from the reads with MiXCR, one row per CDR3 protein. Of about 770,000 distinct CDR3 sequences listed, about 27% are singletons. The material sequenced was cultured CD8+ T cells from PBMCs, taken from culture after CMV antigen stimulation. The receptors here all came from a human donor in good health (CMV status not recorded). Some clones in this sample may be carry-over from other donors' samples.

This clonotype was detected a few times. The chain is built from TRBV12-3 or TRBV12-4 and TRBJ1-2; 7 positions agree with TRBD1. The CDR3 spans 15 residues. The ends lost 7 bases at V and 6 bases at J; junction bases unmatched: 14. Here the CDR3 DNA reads TGTGCCAGCACCCCAACCGCAAAGGGGGCGGATGGCTACACCTTC. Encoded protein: CASTPTAKGADGYTF.

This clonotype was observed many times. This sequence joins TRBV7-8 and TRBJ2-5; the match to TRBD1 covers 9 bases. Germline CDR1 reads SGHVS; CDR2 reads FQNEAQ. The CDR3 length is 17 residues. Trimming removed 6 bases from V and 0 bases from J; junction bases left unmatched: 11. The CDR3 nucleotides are TGTGCCAGCAGTTCAACCGGGACAGGGATGTACCAAGAGACCCAGTACTTC. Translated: CASSSTGTGMYQETQYF.

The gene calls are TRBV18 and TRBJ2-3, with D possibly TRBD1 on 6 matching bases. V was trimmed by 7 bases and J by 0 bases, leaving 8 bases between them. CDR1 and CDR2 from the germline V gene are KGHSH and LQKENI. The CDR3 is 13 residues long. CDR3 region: CASYRESTDTQYF. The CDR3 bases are TGTGCCAGCTACAGGGAAAGCACAGATACGCAGTATTTT.

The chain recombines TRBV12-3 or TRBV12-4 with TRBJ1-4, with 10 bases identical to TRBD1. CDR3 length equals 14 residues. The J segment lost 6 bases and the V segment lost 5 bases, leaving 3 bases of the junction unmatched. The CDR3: CASSPDRGDEKLFF. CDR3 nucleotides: TGTGCCAGCAGTCCGGACAGGGGGGATGAAAAACTGTTTTTT.

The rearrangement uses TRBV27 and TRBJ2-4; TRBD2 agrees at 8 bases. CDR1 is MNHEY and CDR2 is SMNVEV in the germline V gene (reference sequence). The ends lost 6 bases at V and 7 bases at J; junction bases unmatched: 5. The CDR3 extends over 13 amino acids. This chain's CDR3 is CASSPGGGNIQYF. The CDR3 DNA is TGTGCCAGCAGCCCCGGGGGGGGTAACATTCAGTACTTC.

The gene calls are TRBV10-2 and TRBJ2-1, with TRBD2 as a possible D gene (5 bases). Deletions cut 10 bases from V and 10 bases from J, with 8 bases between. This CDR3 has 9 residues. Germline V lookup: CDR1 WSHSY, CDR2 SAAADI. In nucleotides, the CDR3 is TGCGCCACCGGGGAGGAGCAGTTCTTC. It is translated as CATGEEQFF.

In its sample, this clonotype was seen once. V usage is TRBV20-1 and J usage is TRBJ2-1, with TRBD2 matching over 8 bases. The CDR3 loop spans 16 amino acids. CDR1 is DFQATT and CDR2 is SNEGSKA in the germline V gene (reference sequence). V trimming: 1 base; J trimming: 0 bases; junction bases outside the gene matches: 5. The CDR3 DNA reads TGCAGTGCTAGAGTTCCGGGACTAGGCTCCTACAATGAGCAGTTCTTC. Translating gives CSARVPGLGSYNEQFF.

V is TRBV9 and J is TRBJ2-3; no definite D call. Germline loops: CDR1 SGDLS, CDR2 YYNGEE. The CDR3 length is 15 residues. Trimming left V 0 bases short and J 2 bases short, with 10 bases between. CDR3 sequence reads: CASSVDLSNTDTQYF. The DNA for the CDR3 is TGTGCCAGCAGCGTAGATTTGTCGAACACAGATACGCAGTATTTT.

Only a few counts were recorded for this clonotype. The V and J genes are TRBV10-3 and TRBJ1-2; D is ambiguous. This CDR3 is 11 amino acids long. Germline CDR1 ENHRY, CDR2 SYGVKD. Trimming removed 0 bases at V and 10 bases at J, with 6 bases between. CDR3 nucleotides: TGTGCCATCAGTGAGTCGACGGTCTACACCTTC. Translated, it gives CAISESTVYTF.

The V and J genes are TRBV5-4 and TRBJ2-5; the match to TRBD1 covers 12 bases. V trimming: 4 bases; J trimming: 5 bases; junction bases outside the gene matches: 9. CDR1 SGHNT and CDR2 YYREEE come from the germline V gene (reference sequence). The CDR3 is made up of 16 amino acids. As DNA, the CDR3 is TGTGCCAGCAGCCGTCGGGACAGGGGGCTAGGGGAGACCCAGTACTTC. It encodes CASSRRDRGLGETQYF. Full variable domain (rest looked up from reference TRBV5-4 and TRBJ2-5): ETGVTQSPTHLIKTRGQQVTLRCSSQSGHNTVSWYQQALGQGPQFIFQYYREEENGRGNFPPRFSGLQFPNYSSELNVNALELDDSALYLCASSRRDRGLGETQYFGPGTRLLVL.

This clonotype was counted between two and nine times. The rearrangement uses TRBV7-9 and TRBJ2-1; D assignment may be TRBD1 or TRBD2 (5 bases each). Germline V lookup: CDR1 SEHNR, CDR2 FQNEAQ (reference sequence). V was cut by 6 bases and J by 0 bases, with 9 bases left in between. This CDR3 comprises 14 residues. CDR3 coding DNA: TGTGCCAGCAGATGGGGGTACTCCTACAATGAGCAGTTCTTC. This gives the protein CASRWGYSYNEQFF. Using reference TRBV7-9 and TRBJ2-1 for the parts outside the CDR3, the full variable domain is DTGVSQNPRHKITKRGQNVTFRCDPISEHNRLYWYRQTLGQGPEFLTYFQNEAQLEKSRLLSDRFSAERPKGSFSTLEIQRTEQGDSAMYLCASRWGYSYNEQFFGPGTRLTVL.

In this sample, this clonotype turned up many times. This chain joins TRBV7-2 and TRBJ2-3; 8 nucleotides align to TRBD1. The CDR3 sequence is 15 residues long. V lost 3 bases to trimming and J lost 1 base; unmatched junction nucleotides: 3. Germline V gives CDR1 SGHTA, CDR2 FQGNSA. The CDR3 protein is CASSLQGARTDTQYF. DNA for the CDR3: TGTGCCAGCAGCTTGCAGGGGGCTCGCACAGATACGCAGTATTTT.

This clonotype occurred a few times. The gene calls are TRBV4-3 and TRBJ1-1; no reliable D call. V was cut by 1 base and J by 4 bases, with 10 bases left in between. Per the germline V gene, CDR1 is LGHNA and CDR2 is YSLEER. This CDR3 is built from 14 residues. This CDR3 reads CASSQGVVITEAFF. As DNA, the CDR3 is TGCGCCAGCAGCCAAGGAGTGGTCATCACTGAAGCTTTCTTT.

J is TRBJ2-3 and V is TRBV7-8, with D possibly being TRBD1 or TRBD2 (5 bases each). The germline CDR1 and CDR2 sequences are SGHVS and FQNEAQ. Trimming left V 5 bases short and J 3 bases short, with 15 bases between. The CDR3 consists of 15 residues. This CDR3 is CASSEGEFGTDTQYF. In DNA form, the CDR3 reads TGTGCCAGCAGCGAAGGGGAGTTTGGGACAGATACGCAGTATTTT. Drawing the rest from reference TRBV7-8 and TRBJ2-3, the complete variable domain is GAGVSQSPRYKVAKRGQDVALRCDPISGHVSLFWYQQALGQGPEFLTYFQNEAQLDKSGLPSDRFFAERPEGSVSTLKIQRTQQEDSAVYLCASSEGEFGTDTQYFGPGTRLTVL.

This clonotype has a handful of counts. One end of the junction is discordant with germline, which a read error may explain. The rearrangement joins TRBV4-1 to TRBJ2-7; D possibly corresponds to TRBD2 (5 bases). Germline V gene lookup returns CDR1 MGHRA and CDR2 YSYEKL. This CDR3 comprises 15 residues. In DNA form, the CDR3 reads TGTGCCAGCAGCCCCGACCGGAGGATTACCTACGAGCAGTACTTC. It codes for CASSPDRRITYEQYF.

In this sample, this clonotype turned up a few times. The CDR3 here is CASSPQRGGSYNEQFF. CDR3 bases: TGTGCCAGCAGCCCACAGCGGGGGGGCTCCTACAATGAGCAGTTCTTC. V gene TRBV7-9 combines with J gene TRBJ2-1; 10 positions agree with TRBD2. CDR1 and CDR2 from the germline V gene are SEHNR and FQNEAQ (reference sequence). The CDR3 extends over 16 amino acids. The ends lost 5 bases at V and 0 bases at J; junction bases unmatched: 4.

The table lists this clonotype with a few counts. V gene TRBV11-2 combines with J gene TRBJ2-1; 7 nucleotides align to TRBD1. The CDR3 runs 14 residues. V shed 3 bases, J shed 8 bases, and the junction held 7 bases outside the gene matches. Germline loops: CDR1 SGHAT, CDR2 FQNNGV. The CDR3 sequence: CASSFETGSHEQFF. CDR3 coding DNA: TGTGCCAGCAGCTTTGAGACAGGGTCGCATGAGCAGTTCTTC.

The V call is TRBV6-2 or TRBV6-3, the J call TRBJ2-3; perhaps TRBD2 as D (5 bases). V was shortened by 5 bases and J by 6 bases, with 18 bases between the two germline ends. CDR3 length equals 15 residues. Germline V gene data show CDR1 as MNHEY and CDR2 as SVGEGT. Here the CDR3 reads CASSTYLEASDTQYF. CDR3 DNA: TGTGCCAGCAGTACCTATTTGGAGGCCTCGGATACGCAGTATTTT.

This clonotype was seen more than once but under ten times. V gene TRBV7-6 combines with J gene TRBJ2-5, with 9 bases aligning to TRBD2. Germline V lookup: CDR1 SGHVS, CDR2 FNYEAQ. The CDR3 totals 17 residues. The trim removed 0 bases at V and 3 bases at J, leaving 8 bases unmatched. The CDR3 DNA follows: TGTGCCAGCAGCTTAGCAGGGGAAGAGCGGGGGGAAGAGACCCAGTACTTC. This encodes CASSLAGEERGEETQYF.

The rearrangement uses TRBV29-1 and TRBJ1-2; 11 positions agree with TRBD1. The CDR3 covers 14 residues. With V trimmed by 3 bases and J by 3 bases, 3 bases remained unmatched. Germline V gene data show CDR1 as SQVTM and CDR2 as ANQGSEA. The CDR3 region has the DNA TGCAGCGTTGATGGGGGACAGGGGGACTATGGCTACACCTTC. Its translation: CSVDGGQGDYGYTF.

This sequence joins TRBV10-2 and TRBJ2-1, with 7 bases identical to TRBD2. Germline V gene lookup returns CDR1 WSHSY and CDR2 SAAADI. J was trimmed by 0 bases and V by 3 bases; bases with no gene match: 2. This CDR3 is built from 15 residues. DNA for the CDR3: TGCGCCAGCAGTGACGGGAGGAGCTCCTACAATGAGCAGTTCTTC. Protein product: CASSDGRSSYNEQFF.

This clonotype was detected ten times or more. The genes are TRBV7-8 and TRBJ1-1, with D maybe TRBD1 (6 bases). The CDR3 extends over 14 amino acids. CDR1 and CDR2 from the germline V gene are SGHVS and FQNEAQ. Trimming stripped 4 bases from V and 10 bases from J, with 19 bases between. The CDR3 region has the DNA TGTGCCAGCAGCTCGGATGCGAGGACAGAAGGAGCTTTCTTT. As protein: CASSSDARTEGAFF.

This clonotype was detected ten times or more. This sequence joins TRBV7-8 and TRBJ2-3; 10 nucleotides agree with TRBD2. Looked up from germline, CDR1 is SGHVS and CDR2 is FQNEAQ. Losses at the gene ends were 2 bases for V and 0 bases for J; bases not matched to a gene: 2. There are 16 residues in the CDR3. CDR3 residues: CASSLLTSGSTDTQYF. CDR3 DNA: TGTGCCAGCAGCTTACTGACTAGCGGGAGCACAGATACGCAGTATTTT.

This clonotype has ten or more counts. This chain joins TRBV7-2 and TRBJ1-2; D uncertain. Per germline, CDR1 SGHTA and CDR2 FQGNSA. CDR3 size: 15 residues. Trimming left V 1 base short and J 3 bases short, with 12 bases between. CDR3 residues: CASSLVAGADYGYTF. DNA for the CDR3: TGTGCCAGCAGCTTAGTAGCGGGCGCGGACTATGGCTACACCTTC. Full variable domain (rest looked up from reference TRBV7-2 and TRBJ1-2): GAGVSQSPSNKVTEKGKDVELRCDPISGHTALYWYRQSLGQGLEFLIYFQGNSAPDKSGLPSDRFSAERTGGSVSTLTIQRTQQEDSAVYLCASSLVAGADYGYTFGSGTRLTVV.

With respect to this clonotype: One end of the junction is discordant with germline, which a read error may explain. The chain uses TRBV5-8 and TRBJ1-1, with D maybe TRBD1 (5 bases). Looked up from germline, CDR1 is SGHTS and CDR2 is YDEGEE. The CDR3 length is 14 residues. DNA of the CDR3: TGTGCCAGCAGCTTGATGGGGGAAGGCTCTGAAGCGTTCTTT. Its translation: CASSLMGEGSEAFF.

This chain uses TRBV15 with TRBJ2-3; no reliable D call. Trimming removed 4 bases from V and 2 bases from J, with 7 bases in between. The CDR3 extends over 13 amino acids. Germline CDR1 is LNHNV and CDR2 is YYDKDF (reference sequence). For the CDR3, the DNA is TGTGCCACCAGCATCGAGGACACAGATACGCAGTATTTT. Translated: CATSIEDTDTQYF.

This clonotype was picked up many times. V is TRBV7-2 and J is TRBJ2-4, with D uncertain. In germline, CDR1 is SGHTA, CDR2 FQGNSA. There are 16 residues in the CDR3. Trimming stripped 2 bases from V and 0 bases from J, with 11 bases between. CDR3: CASSLNGPVAKNIQYF. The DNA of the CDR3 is TGTGCCAGCAGCTTAAATGGGCCAGTAGCCAAAAACATTCAGTACTTC.

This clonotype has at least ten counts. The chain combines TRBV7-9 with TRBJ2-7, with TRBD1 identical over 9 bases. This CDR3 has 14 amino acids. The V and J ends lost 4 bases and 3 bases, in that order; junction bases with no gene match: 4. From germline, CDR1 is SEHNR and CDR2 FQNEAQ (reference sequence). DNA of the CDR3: TGTGCCAGCAGCTCCGAGACAGGGGGCTACGAGCAGTACGTC. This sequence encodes CASSSETGGYEQYV.

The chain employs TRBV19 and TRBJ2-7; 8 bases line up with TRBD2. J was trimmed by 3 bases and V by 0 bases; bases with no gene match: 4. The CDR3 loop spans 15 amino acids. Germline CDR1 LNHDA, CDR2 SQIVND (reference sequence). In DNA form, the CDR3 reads TGTGCCAGTAGTATAGATCAAAGCGGGGGCTACGAGCAGTACTTC. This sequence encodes CASSIDQSGGYEQYF. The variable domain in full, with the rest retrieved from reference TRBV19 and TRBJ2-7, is DGGITQSPKYLFRKEGQNVTLSCEQNLNHDAMYWYRQDPGQGLRLIYYSQIVNDFQKGDIAEGYSVSREKKESFPLTVTSAQKNPTAFYLCASSIDQSGGYEQYFGPGTRLTVT.

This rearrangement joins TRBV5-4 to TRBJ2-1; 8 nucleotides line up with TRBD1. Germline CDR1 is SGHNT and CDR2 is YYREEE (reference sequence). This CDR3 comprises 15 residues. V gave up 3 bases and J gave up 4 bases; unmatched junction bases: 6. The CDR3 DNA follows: TGTGCCAGCAGCTCAACACAGGGGGTGTACAATGAGCAGTTCTTC. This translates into CASSSTQGVYNEQFF.

CDR3: CASSLGQPLDTEAFF. CDR3 coding DNA: TGCGCCAGCAGCCTCGGACAGCCCTTGGACACTGAAGCTTTCTTT. The J gene is TRBJ1-1, the V gene TRBV4-1; possible D gene TRBD1, 6 bases. Germline V CDR1 and CDR2: MGHRA, YSYEKL. The CDR3 contains 15 residues. V lost 4 bases and J lost 3, with 15 bases in between.

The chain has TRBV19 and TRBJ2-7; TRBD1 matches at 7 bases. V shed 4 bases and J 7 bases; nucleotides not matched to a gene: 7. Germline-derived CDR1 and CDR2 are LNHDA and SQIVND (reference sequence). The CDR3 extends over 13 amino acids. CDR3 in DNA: TGTGCCAGTAGTACTTCAGGGGGTAGTGAGCAGTACGTC. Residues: CASSTSGGSEQYV.